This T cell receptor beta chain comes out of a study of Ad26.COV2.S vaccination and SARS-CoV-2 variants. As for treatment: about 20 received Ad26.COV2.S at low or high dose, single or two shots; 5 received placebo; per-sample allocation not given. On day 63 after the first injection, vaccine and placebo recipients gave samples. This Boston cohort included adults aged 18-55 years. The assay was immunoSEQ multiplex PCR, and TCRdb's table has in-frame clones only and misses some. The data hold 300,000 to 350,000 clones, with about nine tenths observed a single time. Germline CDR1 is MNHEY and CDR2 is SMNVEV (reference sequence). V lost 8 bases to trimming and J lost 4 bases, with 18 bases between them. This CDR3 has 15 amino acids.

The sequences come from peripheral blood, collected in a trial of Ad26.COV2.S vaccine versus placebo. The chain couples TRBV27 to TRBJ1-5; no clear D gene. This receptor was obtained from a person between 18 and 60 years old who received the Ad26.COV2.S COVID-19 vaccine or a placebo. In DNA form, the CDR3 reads TGTGCCAGCGGTAACGCGAGGTGGGTGAATCAGCCCCAGCATTTT. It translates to CASGNARWVNQPQHF.